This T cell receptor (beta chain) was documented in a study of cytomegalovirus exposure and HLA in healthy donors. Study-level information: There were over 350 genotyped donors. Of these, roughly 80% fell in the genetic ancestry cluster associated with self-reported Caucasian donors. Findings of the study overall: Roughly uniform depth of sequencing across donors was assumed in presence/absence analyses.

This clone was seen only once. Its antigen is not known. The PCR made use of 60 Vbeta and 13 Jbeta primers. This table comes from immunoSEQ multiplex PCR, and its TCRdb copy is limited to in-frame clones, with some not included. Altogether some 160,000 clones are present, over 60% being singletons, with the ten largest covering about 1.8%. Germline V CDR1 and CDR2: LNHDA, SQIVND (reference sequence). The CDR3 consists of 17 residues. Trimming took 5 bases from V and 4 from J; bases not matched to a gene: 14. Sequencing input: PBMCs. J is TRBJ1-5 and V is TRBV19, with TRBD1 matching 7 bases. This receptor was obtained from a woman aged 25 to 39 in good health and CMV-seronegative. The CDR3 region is CASSPRGSIAINQPQHF. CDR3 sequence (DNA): TGTGCCAGTAGTCCCAGGGGGTCCATAGCCATTAATCAGCCCCAGCATTTT.